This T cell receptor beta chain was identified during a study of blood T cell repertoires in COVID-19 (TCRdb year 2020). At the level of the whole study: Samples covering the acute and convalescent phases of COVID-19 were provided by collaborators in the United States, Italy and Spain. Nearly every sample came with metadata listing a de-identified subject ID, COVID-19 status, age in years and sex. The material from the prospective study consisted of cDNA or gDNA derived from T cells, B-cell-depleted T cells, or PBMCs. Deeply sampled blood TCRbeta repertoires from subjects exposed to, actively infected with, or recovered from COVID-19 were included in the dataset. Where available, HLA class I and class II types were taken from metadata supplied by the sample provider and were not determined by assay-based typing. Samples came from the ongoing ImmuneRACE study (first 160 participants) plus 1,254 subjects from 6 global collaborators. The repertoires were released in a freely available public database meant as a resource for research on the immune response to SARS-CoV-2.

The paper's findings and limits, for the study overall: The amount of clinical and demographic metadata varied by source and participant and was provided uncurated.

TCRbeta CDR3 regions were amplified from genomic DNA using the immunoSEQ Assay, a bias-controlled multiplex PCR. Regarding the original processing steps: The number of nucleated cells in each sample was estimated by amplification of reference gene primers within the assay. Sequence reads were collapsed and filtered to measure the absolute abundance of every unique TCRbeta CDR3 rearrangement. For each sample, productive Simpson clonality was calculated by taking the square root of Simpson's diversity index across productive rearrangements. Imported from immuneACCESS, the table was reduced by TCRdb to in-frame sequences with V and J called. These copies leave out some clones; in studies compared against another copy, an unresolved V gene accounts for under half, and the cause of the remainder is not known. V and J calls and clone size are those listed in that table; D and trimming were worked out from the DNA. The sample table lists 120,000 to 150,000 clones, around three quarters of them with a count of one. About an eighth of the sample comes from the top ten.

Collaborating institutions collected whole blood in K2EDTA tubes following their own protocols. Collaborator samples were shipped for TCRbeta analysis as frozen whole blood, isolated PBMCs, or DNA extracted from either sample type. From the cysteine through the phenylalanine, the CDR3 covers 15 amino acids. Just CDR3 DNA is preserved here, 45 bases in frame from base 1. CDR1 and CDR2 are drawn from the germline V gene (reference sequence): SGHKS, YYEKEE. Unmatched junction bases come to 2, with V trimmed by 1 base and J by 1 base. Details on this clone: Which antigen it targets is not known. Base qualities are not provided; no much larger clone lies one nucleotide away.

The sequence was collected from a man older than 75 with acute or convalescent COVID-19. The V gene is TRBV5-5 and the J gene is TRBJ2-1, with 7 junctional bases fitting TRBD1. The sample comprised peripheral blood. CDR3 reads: CASSLTGDSYNEQFF. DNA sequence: TGTGCCAGCAGCTTGACAGGGGATTCCTACAATGAGCAGTTCTTC.